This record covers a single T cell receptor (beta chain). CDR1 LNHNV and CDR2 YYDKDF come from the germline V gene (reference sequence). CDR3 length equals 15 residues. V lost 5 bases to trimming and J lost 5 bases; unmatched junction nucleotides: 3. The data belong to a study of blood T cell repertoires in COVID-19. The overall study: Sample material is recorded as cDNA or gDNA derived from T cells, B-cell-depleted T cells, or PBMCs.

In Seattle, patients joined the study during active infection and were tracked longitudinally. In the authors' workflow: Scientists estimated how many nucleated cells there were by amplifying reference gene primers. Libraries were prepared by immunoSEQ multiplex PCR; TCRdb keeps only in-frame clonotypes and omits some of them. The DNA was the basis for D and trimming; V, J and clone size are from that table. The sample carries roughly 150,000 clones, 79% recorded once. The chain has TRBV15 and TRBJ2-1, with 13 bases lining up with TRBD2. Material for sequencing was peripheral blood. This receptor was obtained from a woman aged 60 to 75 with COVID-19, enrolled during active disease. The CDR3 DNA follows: TGTGCCACCAGCGGAGGACTAGCGGGAGACAATGAGCAGTTCTTC. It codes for CATSGGLAGDNEQFF.